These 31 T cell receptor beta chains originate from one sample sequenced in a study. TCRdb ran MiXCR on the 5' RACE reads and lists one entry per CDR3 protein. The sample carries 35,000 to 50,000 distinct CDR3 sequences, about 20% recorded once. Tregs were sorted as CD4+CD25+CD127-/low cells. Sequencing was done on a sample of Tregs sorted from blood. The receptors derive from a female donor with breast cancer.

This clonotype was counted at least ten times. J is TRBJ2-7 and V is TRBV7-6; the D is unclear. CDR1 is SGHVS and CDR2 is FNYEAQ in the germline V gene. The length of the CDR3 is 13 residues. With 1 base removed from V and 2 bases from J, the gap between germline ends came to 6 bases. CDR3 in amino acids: CASSLGRTYEQYF. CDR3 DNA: TGTGCCAGCAGCTTAGGGCGGACCTACGAGCAGTACTTC.

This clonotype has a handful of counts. CDR3: CASKAGTSGRENTQYF. As DNA, the CDR3 is TGCGCCAGCAAGGCCGGGACTAGCGGGAGGGAGAATACGCAGTATTTT. The J gene is TRBJ2-3, the V gene TRBV5-1; TRBD2 agrees at 16 bases. Germline trimming cut 6 bases from V and 7 bases from J; bases unmatched to any gene: 8. This CDR3 is 16 amino acids long. Looked up from germline, CDR1 is SGHRS and CDR2 is YFSETQ.

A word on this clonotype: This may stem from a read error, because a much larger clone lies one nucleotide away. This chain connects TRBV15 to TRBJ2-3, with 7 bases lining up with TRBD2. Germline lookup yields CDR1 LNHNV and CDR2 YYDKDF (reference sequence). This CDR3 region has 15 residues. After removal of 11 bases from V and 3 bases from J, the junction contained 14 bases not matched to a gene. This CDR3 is CAANGRGGKTDTQYF. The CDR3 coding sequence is TGTGCCGCCAATGGGAGGGGCGGAAAAACAGATACGCAGTATTTT.

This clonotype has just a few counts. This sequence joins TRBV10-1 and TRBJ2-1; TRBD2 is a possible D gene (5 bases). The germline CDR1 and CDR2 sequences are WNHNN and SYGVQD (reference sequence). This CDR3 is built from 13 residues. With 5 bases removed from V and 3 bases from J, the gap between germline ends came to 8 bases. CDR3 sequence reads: CASSRTFYNEQFF. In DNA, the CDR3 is TGCGCCAGCAGTAGGACTTTCTACAATGAGCAGTTCTTC.

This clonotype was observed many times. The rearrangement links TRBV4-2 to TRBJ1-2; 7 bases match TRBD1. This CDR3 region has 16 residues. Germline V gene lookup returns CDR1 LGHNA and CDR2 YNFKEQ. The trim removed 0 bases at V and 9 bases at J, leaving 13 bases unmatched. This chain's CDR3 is CASSQEVRDSHRSYTF. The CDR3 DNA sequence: TGTGCCAGCAGCCAAGAGGTCCGGGACAGTCATAGGAGCTACACCTTC.

The DNA for the CDR3 is TGTGCCAGCAGCGTAGATGGTGACGGTGCGAATACGCAGTATTTT. Translating gives CASSVDGDGANTQYF. V gene TRBV9 combines with J gene TRBJ2-3; D gene unclear. The CDR3 extends over 15 amino acids. The germline CDR1 and CDR2 sequences are SGDLS and YYNGEE. V was clipped by 0 bases and J by 7 bases, with 15 bases between them. Filled out from reference TRBV9 and TRBJ2-3, the complete variable domain reads DSGVTQTPKHLITATGQRVTLRCSPRSGDLSVYWYQQSLDQGLQFLIQYYNGEERAKGNILERFSAQQFPDLHSELNLSSLELGDSALYFCASSVDGDGANTQYFGPGTRLTVL.

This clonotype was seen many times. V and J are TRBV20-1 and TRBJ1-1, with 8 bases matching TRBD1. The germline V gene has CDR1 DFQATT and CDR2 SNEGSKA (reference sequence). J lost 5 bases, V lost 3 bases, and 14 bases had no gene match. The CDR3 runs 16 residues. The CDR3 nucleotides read TGCAGTGCTAGTCAAGTGGGGACAGGCCATAGGACTGAAGCTTTCTTT. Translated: CSASQVGTGHRTEAFF.

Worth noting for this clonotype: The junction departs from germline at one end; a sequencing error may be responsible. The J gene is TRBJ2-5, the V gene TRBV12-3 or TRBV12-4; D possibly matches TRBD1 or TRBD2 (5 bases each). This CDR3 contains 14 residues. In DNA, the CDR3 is TGTGTCAGCAGTTACCGGGGACCTCCAGAGACCCAGTACTTC. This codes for CVSSYRGPPETQYF.

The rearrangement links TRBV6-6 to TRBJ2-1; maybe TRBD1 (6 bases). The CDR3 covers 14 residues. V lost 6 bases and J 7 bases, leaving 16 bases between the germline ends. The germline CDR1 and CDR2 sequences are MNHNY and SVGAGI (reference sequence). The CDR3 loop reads CASSSSTGHNEQFF. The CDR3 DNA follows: TGTGCCAGCAGCTCCTCAACAGGGCATAATGAGCAGTTCTTC.

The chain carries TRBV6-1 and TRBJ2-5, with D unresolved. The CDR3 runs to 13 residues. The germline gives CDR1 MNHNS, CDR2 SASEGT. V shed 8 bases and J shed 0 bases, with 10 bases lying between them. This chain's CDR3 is CASQRTYQETQYF. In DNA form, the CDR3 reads TGTGCCAGCCAACGGACCTACCAAGAGACCCAGTACTTC.

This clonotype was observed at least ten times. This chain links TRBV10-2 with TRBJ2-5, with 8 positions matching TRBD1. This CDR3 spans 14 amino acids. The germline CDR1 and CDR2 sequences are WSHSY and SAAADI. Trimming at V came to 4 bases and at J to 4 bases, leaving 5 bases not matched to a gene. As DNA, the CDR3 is TGCGCCAGCAGTGTAGAGACAGGGGTAGAGACCCAGTACTTC. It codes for CASSVETGVETQYF.

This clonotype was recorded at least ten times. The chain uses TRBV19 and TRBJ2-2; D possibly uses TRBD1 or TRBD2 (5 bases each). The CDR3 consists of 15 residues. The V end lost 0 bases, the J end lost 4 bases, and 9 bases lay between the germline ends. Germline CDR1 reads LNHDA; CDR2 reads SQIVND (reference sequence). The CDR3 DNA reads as TGTGCCAGTAGTATAGATGAGGGGAGCACCGGGGAGCTGTTTTTT. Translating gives CASSIDEGSTGELFF.

CDR3 protein: CASSLKRGAYEQYF. In nucleotides, the CDR3 is TGTGCCAGCAGTTTAAAGCGGGGGGCCTACGAGCAGTACTTC. This sequence joins TRBV12-3 or TRBV12-4 and TRBJ2-7; 9 nucleotides agree with TRBD2. This CDR3 comprises 14 residues. The V gene end was trimmed by 2 bases and the J gene end by 2 bases; junction bases not matched to a gene: 1.

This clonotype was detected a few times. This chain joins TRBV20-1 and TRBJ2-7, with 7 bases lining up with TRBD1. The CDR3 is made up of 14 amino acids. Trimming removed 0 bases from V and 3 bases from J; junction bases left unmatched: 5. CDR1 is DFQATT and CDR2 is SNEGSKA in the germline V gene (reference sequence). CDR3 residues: CSARDSRDSYEQYF. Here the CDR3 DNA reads TGCAGTGCTAGAGATTCCCGGGACAGCTACGAGCAGTACTTC.

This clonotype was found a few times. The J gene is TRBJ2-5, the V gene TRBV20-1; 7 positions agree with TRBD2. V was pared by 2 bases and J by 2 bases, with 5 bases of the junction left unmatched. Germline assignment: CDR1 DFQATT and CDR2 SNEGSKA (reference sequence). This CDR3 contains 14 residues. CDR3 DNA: TGCAGTGCTAGAAGCGGGACGGTGCAAGAGACCCAGTACTTC. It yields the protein CSARSGTVQETQYF.

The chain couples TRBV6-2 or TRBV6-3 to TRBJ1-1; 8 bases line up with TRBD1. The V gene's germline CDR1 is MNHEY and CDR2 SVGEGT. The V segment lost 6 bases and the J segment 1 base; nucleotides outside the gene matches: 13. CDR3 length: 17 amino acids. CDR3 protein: CASSRTTGGVKNTEAFF. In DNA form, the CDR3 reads TGTGCCAGCAGCCGAACCACAGGGGGTGTTAAGAACACTGAAGCTTTCTTT.

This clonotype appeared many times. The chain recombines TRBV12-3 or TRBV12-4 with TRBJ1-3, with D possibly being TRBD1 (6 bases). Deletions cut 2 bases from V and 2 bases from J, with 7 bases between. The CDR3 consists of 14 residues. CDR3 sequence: CASSLTGPGNTIYF. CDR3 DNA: TGTGCCAGCAGTTTAACAGGGCCTGGAAACACCATATATTTT.

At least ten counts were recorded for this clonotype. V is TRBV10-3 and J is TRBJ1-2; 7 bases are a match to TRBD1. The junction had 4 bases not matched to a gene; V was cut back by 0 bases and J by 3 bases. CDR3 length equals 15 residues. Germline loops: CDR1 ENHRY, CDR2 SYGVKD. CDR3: CAISESTGRDYGYTF. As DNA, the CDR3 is TGTGCCATCAGTGAGTCGACAGGGAGGGACTATGGCTACACCTTC.

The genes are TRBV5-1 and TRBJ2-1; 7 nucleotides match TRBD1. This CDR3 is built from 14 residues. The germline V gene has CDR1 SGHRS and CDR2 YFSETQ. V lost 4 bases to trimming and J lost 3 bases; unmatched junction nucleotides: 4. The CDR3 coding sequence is TGCGCCAGCAGCCTACGGGACAGCTACAATGAGCAGTTCTTC. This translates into CASSLRDSYNEQFF.

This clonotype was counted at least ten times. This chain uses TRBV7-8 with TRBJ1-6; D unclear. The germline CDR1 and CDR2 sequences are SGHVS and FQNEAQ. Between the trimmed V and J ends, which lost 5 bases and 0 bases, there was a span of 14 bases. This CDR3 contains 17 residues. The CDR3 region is CASSPRAVSSYNSPLHF. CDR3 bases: TGTGCCAGCAGCCCGAGGGCAGTTAGCTCCTATAATTCACCCCTCCACTTT.

CDR3 protein: CASSLEGRPANYGYTF. The CDR3 bases are TGCGCCAGCAGCTTGGAGGGCAGGCCCGCTAACTATGGCTACACCTTC. V is TRBV5-1 and J is TRBJ1-2; D remains unclear. The CDR3 loop spans 16 amino acids. CDR1 and CDR2 from the germline V gene are SGHRS and YFSETQ. The germline V and J ends were trimmed by 0 bases and 0 bases, with 12 bases remaining between them. Full variable domain (rest looked up from reference TRBV5-1 and TRBJ1-2): KAGVTQTPRYLIKTRGQQVTLSCSPISGHRSVSWYQQTPGQGLQFLFEYFSETQRNKGNFPGRFSGRQFSNSRSEMNVSTLELGDSALYLCASSLEGRPANYGYTFGSGTRLTVV.

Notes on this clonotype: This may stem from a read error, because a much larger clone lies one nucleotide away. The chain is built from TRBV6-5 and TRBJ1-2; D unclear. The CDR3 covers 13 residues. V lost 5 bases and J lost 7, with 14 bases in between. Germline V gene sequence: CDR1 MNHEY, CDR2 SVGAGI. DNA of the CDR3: TGTGCCAGCAGTACTTCAGAGGGCAGTGGCTACACCTTC. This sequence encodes CASSTSEGSGYTF.

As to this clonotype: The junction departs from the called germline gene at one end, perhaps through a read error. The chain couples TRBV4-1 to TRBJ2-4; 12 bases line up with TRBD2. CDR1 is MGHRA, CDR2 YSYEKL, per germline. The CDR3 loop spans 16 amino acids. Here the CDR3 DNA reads TGCGCCAGCGGCCAAGTCCCGGGACTAGCGGGAAACATTCAGTACTTC. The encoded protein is CASGQVPGLAGNIQYF.

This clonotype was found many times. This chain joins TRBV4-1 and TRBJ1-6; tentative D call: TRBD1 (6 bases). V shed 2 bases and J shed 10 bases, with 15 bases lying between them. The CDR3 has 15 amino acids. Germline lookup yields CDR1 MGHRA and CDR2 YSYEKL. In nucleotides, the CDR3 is TGCGCCAGCAGCCAATACCTGGGACATCAATCACCCCTCCACTTT. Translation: CASSQYLGHQSPLHF.

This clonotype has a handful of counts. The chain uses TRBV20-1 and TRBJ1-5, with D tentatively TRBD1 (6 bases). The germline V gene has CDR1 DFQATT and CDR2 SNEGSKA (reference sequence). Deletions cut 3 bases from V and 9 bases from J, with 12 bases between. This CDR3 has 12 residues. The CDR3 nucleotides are TGCAGTGCTAGGGACGGGGGCTGGCCCCAGCATTTT. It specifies CSARDGGWPQHF.

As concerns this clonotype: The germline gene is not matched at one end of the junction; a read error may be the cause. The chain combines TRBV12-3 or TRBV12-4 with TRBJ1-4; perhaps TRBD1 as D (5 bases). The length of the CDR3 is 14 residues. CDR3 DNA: TGTGCCAGCAGTTTACAGGGATCTAATGAGAAACTGTTTTTT. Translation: CASSLQGSNEKLFF.

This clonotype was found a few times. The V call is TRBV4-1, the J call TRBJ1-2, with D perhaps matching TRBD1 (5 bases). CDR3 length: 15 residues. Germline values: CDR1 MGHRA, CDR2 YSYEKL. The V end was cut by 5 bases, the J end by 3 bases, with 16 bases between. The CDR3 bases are TGCGCCAGCAGCTCCCAGAACAGGCCGGACTATGGCTACACCTTC. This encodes CASSSQNRPDYGYTF.

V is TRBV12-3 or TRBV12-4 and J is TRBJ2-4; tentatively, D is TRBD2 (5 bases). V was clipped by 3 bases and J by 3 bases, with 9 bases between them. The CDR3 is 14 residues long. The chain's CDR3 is CASSFSRGKNIQYF. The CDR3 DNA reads TGTGCCAGCAGTTTCTCACGGGGCAAAAACATTCAGTACTTC.

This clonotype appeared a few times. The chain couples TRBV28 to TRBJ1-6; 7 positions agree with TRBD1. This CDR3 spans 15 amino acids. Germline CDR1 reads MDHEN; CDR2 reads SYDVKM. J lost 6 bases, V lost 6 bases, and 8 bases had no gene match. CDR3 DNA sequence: TGTGCCAGCAGGGAGACAGGGTTAAGTAATTCACCCCTCCACTTT. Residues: CASRETGLSNSPLHF.

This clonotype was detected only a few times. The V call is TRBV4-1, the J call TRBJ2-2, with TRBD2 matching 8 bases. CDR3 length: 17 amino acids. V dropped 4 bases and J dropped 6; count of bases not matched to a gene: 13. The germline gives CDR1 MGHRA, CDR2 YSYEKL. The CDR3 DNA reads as TGCGCCAGCAGCCTTCTAACGCCGGGACTAGTATCCGGGGAGCTGTTTTTT. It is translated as CASSLLTPGLVSGELFF.

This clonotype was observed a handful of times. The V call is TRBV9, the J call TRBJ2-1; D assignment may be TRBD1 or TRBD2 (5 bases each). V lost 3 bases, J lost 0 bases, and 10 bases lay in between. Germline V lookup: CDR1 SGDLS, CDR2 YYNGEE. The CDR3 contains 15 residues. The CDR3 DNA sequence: TGTGCCAGCAGCGACGGGACCCGCTCCTACAATGAGCAGTTCTTC. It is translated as CASSDGTRSYNEQFF.